These T cell receptor beta chains were read from a single sample in a study of T cell repertoires in cytomegalovirus infection. These receptors lack a known antigen. TCRdb reprocessed the reads via MiXCR and lists one record per CDR3 protein. The table has tens of thousands of distinct CDR3 sequences, around 30% seen once. The sample here was CD8+ T cells from cultured PBMCs, taken from culture after CMV antigen stimulation. These receptor sequences come from a human donor in good health (CMV status not recorded). Some clones in this sample may be carry-over from other donors' samples. Both conserved end residues are part of each CDR3. Each record gives: clone size, J gene, D gene, V gene, CDR3 protein, CDR3 DNA. D genes are given only for firm matches. Rows give clone size only sometimes, using once, few, many, or a class for an expanded clone.

abundance: once
j_gene: TRBJ2-1
d_gene: TRBD2
v_gene: TRBV12-3/TRBV12-4
CDR3aa: CASSSLIAGSSYNEQFF
CDR3nt: TGTGCCAGCAGCTCGCTCATAGCGGGGAGTAGTTACAATGAGCAGTTCTTC

abundance: few
j_gene: TRBJ2-5
d_gene: TRBD2
v_gene: TRBV7-9
CDR3aa: CASSSWTSGGFQETQYF
CDR3nt: TGTGCCAGCAGCTCTTGGACTAGCGGGGGGTTCCAAGAGACCCAGTACTTC

abundance: NA
j_gene: TRBJ1-3
d_gene: NA
v_gene: TRBV19
CDR3aa: CASSIARLNSGNTIYF
CDR3nt: TGTGCCAGTAGTATAGCGAGACTCAACTCTGGAAACACCATATATTTT

abundance: NA
j_gene: TRBJ2-7
d_gene: NA
v_gene: TRBV6-7
CDR3aa: CASSYSGGIYEQYF
CDR3nt: TGTGCCAGCAGTTACTCGGGGGGAATATACGAGCAGTACTTC

abundance: few
j_gene: TRBJ2-7
d_gene: NA
v_gene: TRBV27
CDR3aa: CASSLQGNGYEQYF
CDR3nt: TGTGCCAGCAGTTTACAGGGGAATGGCTACGAGCAGTACTTC

abundance: few
j_gene: TRBJ1-2
d_gene: NA
v_gene: TRBV5-1
CDR3aa: CASGHNGGYTF
CDR3nt: TGCGCCAGCGGACATAATGGTGGCTACACCTTC

abundance: few
j_gene: TRBJ2-1
d_gene: TRBD2
v_gene: TRBV20-1
CDR3aa: CSARPTLSGATYNEQFF
CDR3nt: TGCAGTGCTAGACCGACCCTCAGCGGGGCGACCTACAATGAGCAGTTCTTC

abundance: NA
j_gene: TRBJ2-7
d_gene: TRBD2
v_gene: TRBV20-1
CDR3aa: CSAPPLERGNAYEQYF
CDR3nt: TGCAGTGCCCCTCCCCTCGAGCGGGGGAATGCCTACGAGCAGTACTTC

abundance: many
j_gene: TRBJ1-6
d_gene: NA
v_gene: TRBV28
CDR3aa: CASSTRHSSYSPLHF
CDR3nt: TGTGCCAGCAGTACCCGACATTCATCCTATTCACCCCTCCACTTT

abundance: once
j_gene: TRBJ1-2
d_gene: NA
v_gene: TRBV5-6
CDR3aa: CASSLSHNYGYTF
CDR3nt: TGTGCCAGCAGCCTCTCCCATAACTATGGCTACACCTTC

abundance: NA
j_gene: TRBJ2-3
d_gene: NA
v_gene: TRBV15
CDR3aa: CATSQFGPTGSTDTQYF
CDR3nt: TGTGCCACCAGCCAATTCGGGCCCACAGGGAGCACAGATACGCAGTATTTT

abundance: NA
j_gene: TRBJ2-1
d_gene: TRBD2
v_gene: TRBV4-1
CDR3aa: CASCQIGGGLTYNEQFF
CDR3nt: TGCGCCAGCTGCCAAATCGGGGGGGGGCTGACCTACAATGAGCAGTTCTTC

abundance: NA
j_gene: TRBJ2-3
d_gene: NA
v_gene: TRBV3-1
CDR3aa: CASSDINTQYF
CDR3nt: TGTGCCAGCAGCGACATAAATACGCAGTATTTT

abundance: NA
j_gene: TRBJ1-1
d_gene: NA
v_gene: TRBV6-1
CDR3aa: CASSETTALTEAFF
CDR3nt: TGTGCCAGCAGTGAAACAACAGCCCTGACTGAAGCTTTCTTT

abundance: few
j_gene: TRBJ2-7
d_gene: TRBD2
v_gene: TRBV12-3/TRBV12-4
CDR3aa: CASSTPGGRKPYEQYF
CDR3nt: TGTGCCAGCAGTACCCCGGGGGGGAGAAAACCCTACGAGCAGTACTTC

abundance: NA
j_gene: TRBJ1-2
d_gene: NA
v_gene: TRBV27
CDR3aa: CASSSPGNYGYTF
CDR3nt: TGTGCCAGCAGTTCACCAGGGAACTATGGCTACACCTTC

abundance: NA
j_gene: TRBJ2-5
d_gene: NA
v_gene: TRBV3-1
CDR3aa: CASSHRPEAGVETQYF
CDR3nt: TGTGCCAGCAGCCACCGCCCGGAAGCTGGAGTAGAGACCCAGTACTTC

abundance: once
j_gene: TRBJ1-2
d_gene: NA
v_gene: TRBV12-3/TRBV12-4
CDR3aa: CASSFRVLGQGYTF
CDR3nt: TGTGCCAGCAGTTTTCGGGTTCTGGGGCAAGGCTACACCTTC

abundance: few
j_gene: TRBJ2-7
d_gene: TRBD2
v_gene: TRBV4-2
CDR3aa: CASSQDGGGAYEQYF
CDR3nt: TGTGCCAGCAGCCAAGATGGGGGGGGAGCCTACGAGCAGTACTTC

abundance: NA
j_gene: TRBJ1-3
d_gene: NA
v_gene: TRBV7-9
CDR3aa: CASSLAGTPNTIYF
CDR3nt: TGTGCCAGCAGCTTAGCGGGGACGCCAAACACCATATATTTT

abundance: NA
j_gene: TRBJ2-1
d_gene: NA
v_gene: TRBV13
CDR3aa: CASRHTSSYNEQFF
CDR3nt: TGTGCCAGCAGGCACACGAGCTCCTACAATGAGCAGTTCTTC

abundance: NA
j_gene: TRBJ2-1
d_gene: TRBD2
v_gene: TRBV4-3
CDR3aa: CASSQDRGPSGNNNEQFF
CDR3nt: TGCGCCAGCAGCCAGGATCGGGGTCCTAGCGGGAATAACAATGAGCAGTTCTTC

abundance: NA
j_gene: TRBJ1-2
d_gene: NA
v_gene: TRBV5-1
CDR3aa: CASSSGLAVAYGYTF
CDR3nt: TGCGCCAGCAGCTCGGGGTTAGCGGTAGCCTATGGCTACACCTTC

abundance: many
j_gene: TRBJ2-2
d_gene: NA
v_gene: TRBV6-1
CDR3aa: CASNLDSTGELFF
CDR3nt: TGTGCCAGCAACCTCGACTCCACCGGGGAGCTGTTTTTT

abundance: NA
j_gene: TRBJ2-1
d_gene: TRBD2
v_gene: TRBV5-1
CDR3aa: CASSLTSEYNEQFF
CDR3nt: TGCGCCAGCAGCTTAACTAGCGAGTACAATGAGCAGTTCTTC

abundance: few
j_gene: TRBJ2-1
d_gene: NA
v_gene: TRBV4-3
CDR3aa: CASHSSKASSYNEQFF
CDR3nt: TGCGCCAGCCATTCCTCCAAGGCCAGCTCCTACAATGAGCAGTTCTTC

abundance: few
j_gene: TRBJ1-2
d_gene: TRBD1
v_gene: TRBV19
CDR3aa: CATDETGTGGSDGYTF
CDR3nt: TGTGCCACCGACGAGACCGGGACAGGGGGCTCGGATGGCTACACCTTC

abundance: NA
j_gene: TRBJ1-1
d_gene: NA
v_gene: TRBV27
CDR3aa: CASRPTRGNTEAFF
CDR3nt: TGTGCCAGTCGTCCAACCAGAGGGAACACTGAAGCTTTCTTT

abundance: NA
j_gene: TRBJ2-4
d_gene: NA
v_gene: TRBV20-1
CDR3aa: CSASYREAKNIQYF
CDR3nt: TGCAGTGCTAGTTACAGAGAAGCCAAAAACATTCAGTACTTC